The present TCR beta chain was sequenced within a study of T-cell reconstitution after alpha-beta-depleted transplantation in children. This CDR3 has 15 amino acids. V shed 1 base and J shed 3 bases, with 13 bases lying between them. Germline CDR1 LNHDA, CDR2 SQIVND (reference sequence). A TCRbeta library incorporating unique molecular identifiers was prepared. TCRdb processed the PCR reads anew with MiXCR; each CDR3 protein has one entry. Among about 250,000 distinct CDR3 sequences listed, 20% to 30% were seen once. The chain joins TRBV19 to TRBJ2-7; perhaps TRBD2 as D (5 bases). This TCR came from a female patient between 2 and 15 years old who had a stem cell transplant for congenital amegakaryocytic thrombocytopenia, so the T cells may come from the graft donor. The sample was PBMCs, mostly from graft donor cells, taken 360 days after TCRalphabeta/CD19-depleted stem cell transplant. CDR3 in amino acids: CASSIGGLNYYEQYF. The CDR3, as DNA: TGTGCCAGTAGTATAGGAGGACTCAACTACTACGAGCAGTACTTC.